Listed here are 16 T cell receptor beta chains from one sample, sequenced in a study of cytomegalovirus exposure and HLA in healthy donors (dated by TCRdb to about 2017). Preparation of the library involved the immunoSEQ multiplex PCR assay. A mixture of 60 forward primers for TCR Vbeta segments and 13 reverse primers for TCR Jbeta segments was used in the multiplex PCR. TCRdb re-hosts the immuneACCESS table, in-frame sequences only. Its copies lack some clones; in the studies checked, an unresolved V gene accounts for under half of them, and the cause for the rest is not known. The sample table shows around 170,000 clones, and over 70% are seen once. The ten largest clones add up to around 4% of the sample. Sequencing used PBMCs. The source is a man aged 45-60 years in good health and CMV-seronegative.

The chain joins TRBV6-5 to TRBJ1-2, with D tentatively TRBD1 (6 bases). Trimming cost V 3 bases and J 6 bases, with 20 bases left between them. The CDR3 has 16 amino acids. CDR1 and CDR2 from the germline V gene are MNHEY and SVGAGI. CDR3 coding DNA: TGTGCCAGCAGTTATTCTCAGTCCCAGGGGAGTCATGGCTACACCTTC. This translates into CASSYSQSQGSHGYTF.

J is TRBJ2-7 and V is TRBV6-5; D uncertain. This CDR3 contains 15 residues. Per germline, CDR1 MNHEY and CDR2 SVGAGI. The V end lost 0 bases, the J end lost 2 bases, and 11 bases lay between the germline ends. CDR3: CASSYSSDTAYEQYF. Written as DNA, the CDR3 is TGTGCCAGCAGTTACTCGAGTGACACGGCCTACGAGCAGTACTTC.

V gene TRBV19 combines with J gene TRBJ2-2, with 12 bases lining up with TRBD1. Trimming removed 8 bases from V and 5 bases from J; junction bases left unmatched: 3. Germline CDR1 LNHDA, CDR2 SQIVND (reference sequence). The CDR3 is 14 amino acids. The CDR3 nucleotides read TGTGCCAGTGGGACAGGGGGCTGGACCGGGGAGCTGTTTTTT. Protein: CASGTGGWTGELFF.

The chain carries TRBV5-1 and TRBJ2-2, with D possibly TRBD2 on 7 matching bases. Germline loops: CDR1 SGHRS, CDR2 YFSETQ. CDR3 length: 15 residues. V was pared by 4 bases and J by 4 bases, with 14 bases between. CDR3 DNA sequence: TGCGCCAGCAGCGGCGGGGGCCCAGCCACCGGGGAGCTGTTTTTT. Protein: CASSGGGPATGELFF.

The chain joins TRBV7-2 to TRBJ2-5; 9 bases fit TRBD1. Germline V CDR1 and CDR2: SGHTA, FQGNSA. The CDR3 covers 16 residues. J was trimmed by 0 bases and V by 3 bases; bases with no gene match: 5. As DNA, the CDR3 is TGTGCCAGCAGCTTTAGGACAGGGGACTACCAAGAGACCCAGTACTTC. Encoded protein: CASSFRTGDYQETQYF.

V gene TRBV7-9 combines with J gene TRBJ2-5, with 7 bases identical to TRBD1. Germline trimming cut 8 bases from V and 3 bases from J; bases unmatched to any gene: 6. This CDR3 is built from 13 residues. Germline CDR1 and CDR2: SEHNR and FQNEAQ (reference sequence). As DNA, the CDR3 is TGTGCCAGCGGGCAGGGGGTGAAAGAGACCCAGTACTTC. Translated, it gives CASGQGVKETQYF.

V usage is TRBV29-1 and J usage is TRBJ2-7; 8 bases match TRBD2. Germline CDR1 is SQVTM and CDR2 is ANQGSEA. V trimming: 6 bases; J trimming: 4 bases; junction bases outside the gene matches: 8. This CDR3 spans 13 amino acids. CDR3 nucleotide sequence: TGCAGCGTGTTACTAGCGGCGGAGTACGAGCAGTACTTC. It translates to CSVLLAAEYEQYF.

The chain joins TRBV5-6 to TRBJ2-7; TRBD1 matches 10 bases. Germline CDR1 SGHDT, CDR2 YYEEEE. The CDR3 consists of 15 residues. The V segment lost 4 bases and the J segment 4 bases; nucleotides outside the gene matches: 8. The CDR3 coding sequence is TGTGCCAGCAGCACTGGAACGGGACAGGGGTACGAGCAGTACTTC. Its translation is CASSTGTGQGYEQYF. Full variable domain (outside the CDR3, taken from reference TRBV5-6 and TRBJ2-7): DAGVTQSPTHLIKTRGQQVTLRCSPKSGHDTVSWYQQALGQGPQFIFQYYEEEERQRGNFPDRFSGHQFPNYSSELNVNALLLGDSALYLCASSTGTGQGYEQYFGPGTRLTVT.

This chain connects TRBV2 to TRBJ2-1; D possibly corresponds to TRBD1 (9 bases). CDR1 and CDR2 (germline): SNHLY, FYNNEI. Trimming stripped 5 bases from V and 9 bases from J, with 17 bases between. This CDR3 region has 14 residues. The CDR3: CASSTGTGTSEQFF. The CDR3, as DNA: TGTGCCAGCAGTACCGGGACAGGGACTAGTGAGCAGTTCTTC.

On this clone itself: At the DNA level, this CDR3 is encoded by other sequences in the same sample as well. V usage is TRBV5-1 and J usage is TRBJ2-6; TRBD1 matches at 7 bases. Trimming removed 5 bases from V and 0 bases from J; junction bases left unmatched: 2. The CDR3 is 15 amino acids. The germline CDR1 and CDR2 sequences are SGHRS and YFSETQ. The CDR3 sequence is CASSSGGSGANVLTF. The CDR3 coding sequence is TGCGCCAGCAGTTCAGGGGGCTCTGGGGCCAACGTCCTGACTTTC.

The V gene is TRBV7-8, the J gene TRBJ1-2; 8 nucleotides agree with TRBD1. The CDR3 loop spans 13 amino acids. CDR1 SGHVS and CDR2 FQNEAQ come from the germline V gene. After removal of 6 bases from V and 8 bases from J, the junction contained 8 bases not matched to a gene. The CDR3 spells CASRPTGGFGYTF. CDR3 bases: TGTGCCAGCAGACCCACAGGGGGATTCGGCTACACCTTC.

For this clone: Other DNA sequences of this sample code for an identical CDR3. The rearrangement uses TRBV7-9 and TRBJ2-2; D may be TRBD2 (6 bases). The CDR3 runs 13 residues. Per germline, CDR1 SEHNR and CDR2 FQNEAQ (reference sequence). The ends were cut back, 3 bases at V and 5 bases at J, with 7 bases in the middle. The CDR3 spells CASSFGGTGELFF. The CDR3 nucleotides are TGTGCCAGCAGCTTCGGGGGTACCGGGGAGCTGTTTTTT.

V usage is TRBV19 and J usage is TRBJ1-2; 10 nucleotides line up with TRBD1. The CDR3 is 14 amino acids. Germline values: CDR1 LNHDA, CDR2 SQIVND (reference sequence). V was pared by 8 bases and J by 4 bases, with 7 bases of the junction left unmatched. CDR3 protein: CASRDRGKLYGYTF. The CDR3 DNA follows: TGTGCCAGTCGGGACAGGGGAAAACTCTATGGCTACACCTTC.

The chain couples TRBV7-2 to TRBJ2-5; possible D gene TRBD2, 6 bases. Germline CDR1 reads SGHTA; CDR2 reads FQGNSA. V gave up 0 bases and J gave up 2 bases, with 10 bases separating them. CDR3 size: 15 residues. CDR3 DNA sequence: TGTGCCAGCAGCTTAGCGGGGACTCCACAAGAGACCCAGTACTTC. Protein sequence: CASSLAGTPQETQYF. The whole variable domain, filled in from reference TRBV7-2 and TRBJ2-5, reads GAGVSQSPSNKVTEKGKDVELRCDPISGHTALYWYRQSLGQGLEFLIYFQGNSAPDKSGLPSDRFSAERTGGSVSTLTIQRTQQEDSAVYLCASSLAGTPQETQYFGPGTRLLVL.

This CDR3 is CATSRDLGREQPQHF. As DNA, the CDR3 is TGTGCCACCAGCAGAGATTTGGGCAGAGAACAGCCCCAGCATTTT. The V and J genes are TRBV15 and TRBJ1-5; D is undetermined. Germline-derived CDR1 and CDR2 are LNHNV and YYDKDF (reference sequence). The CDR3 runs to 15 residues. V was pared by 0 bases and J by 7 bases, with 13 bases between. The complete variable domain, with remaining parts taken from reference TRBV15 and TRBJ1-5, reads DAMVIQNPRYQVTQFGKPVTLSCSQTLNHNVMYWYQQKSSQAPKLLFHYYDKDFNNEADTPDNFQSRRPNTSFCFLDIRSPGLGDTAMYLCATSRDLGREQPQHFGDGTRLSIL.

This clone was picked up a small number of times. This chain links TRBV14 with TRBJ2-5; tentatively, D is TRBD1 (6 bases). The CDR3 sequence is 16 residues long. V was shortened by 0 bases and J by 5 bases, with 16 bases between the two germline ends. The V gene's germline CDR1 is SGHDN and CDR2 FVKESK. The CDR3 protein is CASSQESGAARETQYF. CDR3 nucleotide sequence: TGTGCCAGCAGCCAAGAATCAGGGGCAGCCCGGGAGACCCAGTACTTC.